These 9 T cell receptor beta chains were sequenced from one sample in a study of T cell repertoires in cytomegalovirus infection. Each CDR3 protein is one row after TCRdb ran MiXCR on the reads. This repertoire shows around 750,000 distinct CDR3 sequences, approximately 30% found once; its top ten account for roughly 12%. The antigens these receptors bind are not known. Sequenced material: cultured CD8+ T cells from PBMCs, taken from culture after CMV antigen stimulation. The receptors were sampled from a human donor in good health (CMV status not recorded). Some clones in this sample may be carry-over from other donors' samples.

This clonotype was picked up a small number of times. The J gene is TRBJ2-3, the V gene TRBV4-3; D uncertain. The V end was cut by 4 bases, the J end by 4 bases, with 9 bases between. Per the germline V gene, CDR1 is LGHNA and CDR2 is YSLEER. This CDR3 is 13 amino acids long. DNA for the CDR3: TGCGCCAGCAGCCCAGACACACCAGATACGCAGTATTTT. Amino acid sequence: CASSPDTPDTQYF.

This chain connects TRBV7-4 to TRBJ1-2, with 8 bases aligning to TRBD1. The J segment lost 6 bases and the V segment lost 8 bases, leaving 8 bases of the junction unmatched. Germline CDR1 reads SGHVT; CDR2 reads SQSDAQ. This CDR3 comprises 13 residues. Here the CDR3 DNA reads TGTGCCAGCGGCATGGACAGGGACGATGGCTACACCTTC. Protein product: CASGMDRDDGYTF. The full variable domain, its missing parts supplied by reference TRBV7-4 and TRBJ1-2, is GAGVSQSPRYKVAKRGRDVALRCDSISGHVTLYWYRQTLGQGSEVLTYSQSDAQRDKSGRPSGRFSAERPERSVSTLKIQRTEQGDSAVYLCASGMDRDDGYTFGSGTRLTVV.

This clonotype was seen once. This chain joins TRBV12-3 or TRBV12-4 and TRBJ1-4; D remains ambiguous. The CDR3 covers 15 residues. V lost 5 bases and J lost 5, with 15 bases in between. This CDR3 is CASSARAGSNEKLFF. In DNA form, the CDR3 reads TGTGCCAGCAGTGCCCGGGCGGGGTCAAATGAAAAACTGTTTTTT.

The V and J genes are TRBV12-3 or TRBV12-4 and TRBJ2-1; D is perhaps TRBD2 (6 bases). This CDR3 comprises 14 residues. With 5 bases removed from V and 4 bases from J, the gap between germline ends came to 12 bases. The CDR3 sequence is CASSRAGMYNEQFF. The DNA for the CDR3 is TGTGCCAGCAGTAGGGCGGGAATGTACAATGAGCAGTTCTTC.

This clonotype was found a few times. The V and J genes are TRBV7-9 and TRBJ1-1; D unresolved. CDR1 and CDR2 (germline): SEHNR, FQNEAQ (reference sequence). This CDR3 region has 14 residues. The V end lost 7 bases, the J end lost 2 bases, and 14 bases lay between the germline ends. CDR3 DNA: TGTGCCAGCAACGGAAGGACGGTCAACACTGAAGCTTTCTTT. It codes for CASNGRTVNTEAFF.

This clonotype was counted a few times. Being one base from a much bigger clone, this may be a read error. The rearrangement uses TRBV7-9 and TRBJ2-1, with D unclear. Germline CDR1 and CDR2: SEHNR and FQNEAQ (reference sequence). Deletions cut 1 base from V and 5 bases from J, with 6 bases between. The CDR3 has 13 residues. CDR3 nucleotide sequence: TGTGCCAGCAGCTTAGACAGCCACAATGAGCAGTTCTTC. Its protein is CASSLDSHNEQFF.

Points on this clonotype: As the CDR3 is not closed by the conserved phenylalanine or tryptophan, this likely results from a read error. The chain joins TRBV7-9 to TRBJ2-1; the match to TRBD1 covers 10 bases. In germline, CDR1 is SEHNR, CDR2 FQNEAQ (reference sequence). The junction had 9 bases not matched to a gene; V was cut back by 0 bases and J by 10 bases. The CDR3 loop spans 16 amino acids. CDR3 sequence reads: CASSLAGTGADWEQFL. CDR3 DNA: TGTGCCAGCAGCTTAGCGGGGACAGGGGCGGACTGGGAGCAGTTCCTC.

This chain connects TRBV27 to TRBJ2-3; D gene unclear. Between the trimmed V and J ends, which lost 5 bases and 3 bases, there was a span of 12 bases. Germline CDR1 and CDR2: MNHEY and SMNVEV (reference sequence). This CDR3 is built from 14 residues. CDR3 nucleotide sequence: TGTGCCAGCAGTAGCCATAAAAGAACAGATACGCAGTATTTT. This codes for CASSSHKRTDTQYF.

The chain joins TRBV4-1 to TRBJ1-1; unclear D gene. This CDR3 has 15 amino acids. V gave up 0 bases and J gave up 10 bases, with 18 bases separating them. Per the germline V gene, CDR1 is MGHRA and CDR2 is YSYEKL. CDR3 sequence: CASSQDRSIRRGAFF. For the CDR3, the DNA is TGCGCCAGCAGCCAAGATCGTTCGATTCGCCGGGGAGCTTTCTTT.